This TCR beta chain is from a study of tumor-infiltrating lymphocytes in primary liver carcinoma. The CDR3 is made up of 15 amino acids. Germline loops: CDR1 MNHEY, CDR2 SVGAGI. Using a constant-region primer together with ProtoScript II reverse transcriptase, TCR beta cDNA was made from about 490 ng of total RNA. Modified slightly, ARM-PCR produced TCR beta libraries over three nested multiplex PCR rounds. PCR rounds one and two used TRBV1-TRBV30 forward primers with a C-beta reverse primer for 10 cycles each. TCRdb processed the multiplex PCR reads anew with MiXCR; each CDR3 protein has one entry. The data show approximately 110,000 distinct CDR3 sequences, 55% to 75% seen once. Without any cell sorting, roughly 20-33 mg of bulk tissue yielded co-extracted RNA and DNA. The study found over 90% viable tumor cells in every tumor sample. A word on this clonotype: Its ends do not fully match the called genes, so a read error is possible.

The chain has TRBV6-5 and TRBJ2-2; D is perhaps TRBD2 (6 bases). The sequence derives from a woman aged 60-75 years with primary liver carcinoma and hepatitis B virus infection. The specimen was liver tumor tissue from sampling region 3. Subset: tumor region T3, left-lateral pole. The chain's CDR3 is CAGSEQRPNTGGLFF. In DNA form, the CDR3 reads TGTGCCGGCAGCGAGCAACGACCGAACACCGGGGGGCTGTTTTTT.